This T cell receptor beta chain is from a study of T-cell memory formation after mild COVID-19. Study-wide background: TCR clusters showed largely donor specificity. General observations from the study: Clones which contracted sat mainly in CM and EM if CD4+, and in EMRA if CD8+.

A single record per CDR3 protein comes from TCRdb applying MiXCR to the 5' RACE reads. The sample consists of around 30,000 distinct CDR3 sequences, 9.5% to 15% of them appearing once. Ten or more counts support this clonotype. What it binds is unknown. Sequencing input: PBMCs or a T cell subset sorted from them (not recorded which). This receptor was obtained from an adult woman who had mild COVID-19 (a few samples of this study predate the infection). Cell type and time point are not known.

CDR3 in amino acids: CASSLQRVAYEQYF. The CDR3 coding sequence is TGTGCCAGCTCTCTTCAGCGGGTGGCCTACGAGCAGTACTTC. The rearrangement links TRBV18 to TRBJ2-7, with D possibly TRBD2 on 6 matching bases. CDR3 length: 14 amino acids. Trimming removed 6 bases at V and 2 bases at J, with 14 bases between. CDR1 and CDR2 (germline): KGHSH, LQKENI.